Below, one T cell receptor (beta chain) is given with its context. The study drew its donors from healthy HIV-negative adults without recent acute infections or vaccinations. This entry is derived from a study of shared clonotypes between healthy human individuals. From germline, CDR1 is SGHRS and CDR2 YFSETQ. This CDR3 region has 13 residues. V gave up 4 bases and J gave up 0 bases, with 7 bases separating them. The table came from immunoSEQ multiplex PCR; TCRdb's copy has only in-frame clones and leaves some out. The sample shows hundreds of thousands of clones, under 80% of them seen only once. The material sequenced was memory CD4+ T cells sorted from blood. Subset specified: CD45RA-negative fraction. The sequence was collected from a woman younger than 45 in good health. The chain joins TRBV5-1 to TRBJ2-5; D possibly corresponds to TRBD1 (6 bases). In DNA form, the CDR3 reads TGCGCCAGCAGCCGACAGGACCAAGAGACCCAGTACTTC. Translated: CASSRQDQETQYF.